This T cell receptor beta chain was profiled in a study of blood T cell repertoires in COVID-19. Unmatched junction bases numbered 14, after V lost 4 bases and J lost 1 base. CDR3 length equals 20 residues. Original data processing: Amplification from reference gene primers served as the basis for estimated nucleated cell counts. Some clones are missing from TCRdb's copy, which holds only in-frame ones; the method was immunoSEQ multiplex PCR. The D gene and trimming were derived from the DNA, and the V and J assignments and clone size from that table. The sample holds more than 15,000 clones, approximately 90% seen once.

The gene calls are TRBV6-7 and TRBJ2-3; 13 positions match TRBD2. TRBV6-7 is designated an ORF whose function remains uncertain. Sequencing was done on a sample of peripheral blood. This clonotype was obtained from a human donor in a cohort sampled during active COVID-19. The donor label of this sample is uncertain. DNA of the CDR3: TGTGCCAGCAGTTTTTTGACTAGCGGGAGGTCTTTTTGGGGCACAGATACGCAGTATTTT. It codes for CASSFLTSGRSFWGTDTQYF.